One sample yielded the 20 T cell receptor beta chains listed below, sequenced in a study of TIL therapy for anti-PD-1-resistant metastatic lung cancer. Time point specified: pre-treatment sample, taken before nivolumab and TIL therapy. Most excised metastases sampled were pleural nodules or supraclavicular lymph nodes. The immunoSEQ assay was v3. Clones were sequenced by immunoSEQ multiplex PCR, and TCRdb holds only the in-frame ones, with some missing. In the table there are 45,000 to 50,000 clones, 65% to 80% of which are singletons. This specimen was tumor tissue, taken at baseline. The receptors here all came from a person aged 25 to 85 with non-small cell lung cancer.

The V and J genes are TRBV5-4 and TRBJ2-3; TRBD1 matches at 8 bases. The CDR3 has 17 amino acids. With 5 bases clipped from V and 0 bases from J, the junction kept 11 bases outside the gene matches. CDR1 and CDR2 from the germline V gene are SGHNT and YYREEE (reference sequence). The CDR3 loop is CASRRGDRLGSTDTQYF. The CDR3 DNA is TGTGCCAGCAGACGTGGGGACAGGTTAGGGAGCACAGATACGCAGTATTTT.

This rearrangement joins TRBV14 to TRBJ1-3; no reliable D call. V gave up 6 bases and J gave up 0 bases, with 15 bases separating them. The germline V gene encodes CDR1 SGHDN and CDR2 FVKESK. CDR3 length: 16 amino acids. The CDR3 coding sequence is TGTGCCAGCAGTAGGACGGCGGGTAGCTCTGGAAACACCATATATTTT. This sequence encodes CASSRTAGSSGNTIYF. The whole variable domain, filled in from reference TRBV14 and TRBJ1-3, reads EAGVTQFPSHSVIEKGQTVTLRCDPISGHDNLYWYRRVMGKEIKFLLHFVKESKQDESGMPNNRFLAERTGGTYSTLKVQPAELEDSGVYFCASSRTAGSSGNTIYFGEGSWLTVV.

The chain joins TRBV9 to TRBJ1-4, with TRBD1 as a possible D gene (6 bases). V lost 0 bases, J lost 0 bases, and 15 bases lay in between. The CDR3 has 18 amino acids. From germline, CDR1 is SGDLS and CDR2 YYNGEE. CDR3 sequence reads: CASSVGSGTRTTNEKLFF. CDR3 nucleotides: TGTGCCAGCAGCGTAGGATCCGGGACACGAACAACTAATGAAAAACTGTTTTTT.

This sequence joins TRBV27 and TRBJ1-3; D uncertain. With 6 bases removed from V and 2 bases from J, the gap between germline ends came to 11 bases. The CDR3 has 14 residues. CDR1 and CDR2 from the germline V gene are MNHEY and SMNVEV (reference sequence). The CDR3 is CASRGNLPGNTIYF. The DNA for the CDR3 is TGTGCCAGCAGAGGTAACCTACCTGGAAACACCATATATTTT.

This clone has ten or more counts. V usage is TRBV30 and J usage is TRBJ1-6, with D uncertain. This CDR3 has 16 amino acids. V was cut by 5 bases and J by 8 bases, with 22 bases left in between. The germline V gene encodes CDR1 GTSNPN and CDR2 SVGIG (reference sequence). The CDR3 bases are TGTGCCTGGGGCCCCCCTATGCCCAGAACCGATTCACCCCTCCACTTT. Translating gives CAWGPPMPRTDSPLHF.

The CDR3 protein is CASRTLGREQDTQYF. In DNA form, the CDR3 reads TGTGCCAGCAGAACGCTCGGCAGGGAACAAGATACGCAGTATTTT. The rearrangement joins TRBV5-4 to TRBJ2-3, with D possibly matching TRBD1 (5 bases). The CDR3 runs to 15 residues. V gave up 5 bases and J gave up 5 bases, with 18 bases separating them. Germline CDR1 SGHNT, CDR2 YYREEE (reference sequence).

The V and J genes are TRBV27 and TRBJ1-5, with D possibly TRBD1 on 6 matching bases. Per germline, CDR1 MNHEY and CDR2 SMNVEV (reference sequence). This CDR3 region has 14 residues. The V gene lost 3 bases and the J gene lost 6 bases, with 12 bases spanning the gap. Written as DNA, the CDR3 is TGTGCCAGCAGTTTTGGGGGCGCGGCTCAGCCCCAGCATTTT. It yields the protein CASSFGGAAQPQHF.

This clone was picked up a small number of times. This chain's CDR3 is CAWSTGSGGYTF. The CDR3 DNA follows: TGTGCCTGGAGTACGGGGTCGGGAGGCTACACCTTC. The chain couples TRBV30 to TRBJ1-2; D remains ambiguous. Between the trimmed V and J ends, which lost 2 bases and 8 bases, there was a span of 12 bases. This CDR3 is built from 12 residues. Per germline, CDR1 GTSNPN and CDR2 SVGIG (reference sequence).

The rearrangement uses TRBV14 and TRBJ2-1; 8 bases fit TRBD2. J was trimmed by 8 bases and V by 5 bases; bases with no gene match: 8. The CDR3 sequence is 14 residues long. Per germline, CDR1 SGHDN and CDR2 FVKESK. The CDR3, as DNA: TGTGCCAGCAGCTTCTCGGGGGGGCCCGATGAGCAGTTCTTC. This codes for CASSFSGGPDEQFF. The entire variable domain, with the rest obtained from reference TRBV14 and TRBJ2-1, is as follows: EAGVTQFPSHSVIEKGQTVTLRCDPISGHDNLYWYRRVMGKEIKFLLHFVKESKQDESGMPNNRFLAERTGGTYSTLKVQPAELEDSGVYFCASSFSGGPDEQFFGPGTRLTVL.

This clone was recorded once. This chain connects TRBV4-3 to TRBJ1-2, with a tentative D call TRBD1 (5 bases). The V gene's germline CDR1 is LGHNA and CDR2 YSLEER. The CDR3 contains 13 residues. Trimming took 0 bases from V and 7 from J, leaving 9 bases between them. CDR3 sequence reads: CASSQDRVSGYTF. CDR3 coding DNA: TGCGCCAGCAGCCAAGACAGGGTTTCTGGCTACACCTTC.

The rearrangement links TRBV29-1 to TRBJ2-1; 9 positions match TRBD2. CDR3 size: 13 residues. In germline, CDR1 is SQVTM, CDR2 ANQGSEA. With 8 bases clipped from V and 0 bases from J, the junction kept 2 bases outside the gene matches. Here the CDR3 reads CSISGSSYNEQFF. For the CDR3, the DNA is TGCAGCATTAGCGGGAGCTCCTACAATGAGCAGTTCTTC.

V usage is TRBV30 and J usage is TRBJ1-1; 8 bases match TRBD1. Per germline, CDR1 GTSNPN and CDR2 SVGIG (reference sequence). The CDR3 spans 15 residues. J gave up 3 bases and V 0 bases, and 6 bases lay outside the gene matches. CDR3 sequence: CAWSVIGQGDTEAFF. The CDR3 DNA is TGTGCCTGGAGTGTAATCGGACAGGGTGACACTGAAGCTTTCTTT.

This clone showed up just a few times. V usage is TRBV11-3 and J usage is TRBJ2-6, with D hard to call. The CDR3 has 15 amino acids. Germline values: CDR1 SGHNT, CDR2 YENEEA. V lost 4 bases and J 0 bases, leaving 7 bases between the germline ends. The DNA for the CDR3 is TGTGCCAGCAGCTCTGGCGGCTCTGGGGCCAACGTCCTGACTTTC. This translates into CASSSGGSGANVLTF.

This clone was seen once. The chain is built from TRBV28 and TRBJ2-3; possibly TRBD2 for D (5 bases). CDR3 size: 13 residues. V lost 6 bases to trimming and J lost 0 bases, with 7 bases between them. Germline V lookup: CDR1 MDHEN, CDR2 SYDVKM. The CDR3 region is CASRGGSTDTQYF. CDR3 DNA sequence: TGTGCCAGCAGGGGCGGGAGCACAGATACGCAGTATTTT.

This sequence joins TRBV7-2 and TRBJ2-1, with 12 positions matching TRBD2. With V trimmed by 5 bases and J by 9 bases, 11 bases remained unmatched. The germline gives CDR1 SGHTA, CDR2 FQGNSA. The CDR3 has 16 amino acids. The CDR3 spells CASSAPPSGRAFEQFF. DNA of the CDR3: TGTGCCAGCAGCGCCCCCCCTAGCGGGAGGGCCTTTGAGCAGTTCTTC. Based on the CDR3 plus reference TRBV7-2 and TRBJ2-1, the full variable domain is GAGVSQSPSNKVTEKGKDVELRCDPISGHTALYWYRQSLGQGLEFLIYFQGNSAPDKSGLPSDRFSAERTGGSVSTLTIQRTQQEDSAVYLCASSAPPSGRAFEQFFGPGTRLTVL.

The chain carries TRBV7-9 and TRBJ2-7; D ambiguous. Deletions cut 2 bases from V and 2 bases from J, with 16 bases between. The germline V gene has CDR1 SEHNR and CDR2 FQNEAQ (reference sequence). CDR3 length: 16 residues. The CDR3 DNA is TGTGCCAGCAGCTTACGAAAGGGTGGTTTCACCTACGAGCAGTACTTC. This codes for CASSLRKGGFTYEQYF.

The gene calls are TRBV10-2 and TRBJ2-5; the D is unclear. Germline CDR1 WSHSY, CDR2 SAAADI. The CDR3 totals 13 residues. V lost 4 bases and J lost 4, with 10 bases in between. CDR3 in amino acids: CASSVWYSETQYF. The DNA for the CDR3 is TGCGCCAGCAGTGTATGGTATTCAGAGACCCAGTACTTC.

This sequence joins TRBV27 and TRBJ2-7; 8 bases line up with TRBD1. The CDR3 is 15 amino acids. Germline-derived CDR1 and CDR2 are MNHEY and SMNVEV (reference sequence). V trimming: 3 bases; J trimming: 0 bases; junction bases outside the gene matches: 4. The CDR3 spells CASSFGQGRSYEQYF. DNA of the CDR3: TGTGCCAGCAGTTTCGGACAGGGCCGCTCCTACGAGCAGTACTTC.

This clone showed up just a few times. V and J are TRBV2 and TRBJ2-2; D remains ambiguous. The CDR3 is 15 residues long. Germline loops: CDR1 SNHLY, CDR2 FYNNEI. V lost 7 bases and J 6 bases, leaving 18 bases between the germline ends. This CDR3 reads CASTTQGQTSGELFF. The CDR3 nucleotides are TGTGCCAGCACCACCCAAGGGCAAACATCCGGGGAGCTGTTTTTT.

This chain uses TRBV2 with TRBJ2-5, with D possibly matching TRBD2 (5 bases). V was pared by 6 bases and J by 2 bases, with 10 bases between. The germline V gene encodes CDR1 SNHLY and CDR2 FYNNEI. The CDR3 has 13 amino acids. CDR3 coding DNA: TGTGCCAGCAGCGGCCCGGGGCAAGAGACCCAGTACTTC. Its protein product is CASSGPGQETQYF.